The 32 T cell receptor beta chains below all came from one sample that was sequenced in a study of CD8 T cells in ankylosing spondylitis. From the 5' RACE reads, TCRdb called clonotypes with MiXCR, one entry per CDR3 protein. The repertoire holds roughly 150,000 distinct CDR3 sequences, roughly 6.6% seen once, with approximately 13% in the top ten. What was sequenced was blood, either unsorted or a sorted T cell fraction (not recorded which). These receptor sequences come from a female donor with ankylosing spondylitis or in good health (not recorded which).

This clonotype was recorded a few times. V and J are TRBV4-2 and TRBJ1-3; 10 bases are a match to TRBD1. Germline lookup yields CDR1 LGHNA and CDR2 YNFKEQ. V lost 3 bases to trimming and J lost 0 bases; unmatched junction nucleotides: 8. CDR3 length: 18 residues. CDR3 amino acids: CASSHSGTGDPSGNTIYF. CDR3 sequence (DNA): TGTGCCAGCAGCCACTCTGGGACAGGGGACCCCTCTGGAAACACCATATATTTT.

This clonotype appeared many times. The chain carries TRBV15 and TRBJ2-7, with a tentative D call TRBD1 (6 bases). Germline V gene data show CDR1 as LNHNV and CDR2 as YYDKDF (reference sequence). V dropped 1 base and J dropped 2 bases, with 12 bases sitting between them. The CDR3 is 15 amino acids. This chain's CDR3 is CATSRAQGTPYEQYF. CDR3 sequence (DNA): TGTGCCACCAGCAGAGCCCAAGGGACACCCTACGAGCAGTACTTC.

There are many counts of this clonotype. CDR3 in amino acids: CASSFGLSGELFF. The CDR3 DNA sequence: TGTGCCAGCAGTTTCGGATTGTCCGGGGAGCTGTTTTTT. This chain connects TRBV27 to TRBJ2-2; D gene uncertain. The CDR3 runs to 13 residues. Germline CDR1 is MNHEY and CDR2 is SMNVEV (reference sequence). The ends were cut back, 3 bases at V and 6 bases at J, with 8 bases in the middle.

This clonotype appeared many times. The rearrangement uses TRBV20-1 and TRBJ2-1; 10 bases match TRBD2. There are 17 residues in the CDR3. Trimming took 4 bases from V and 2 from J; bases not matched to a gene: 11. Germline V gene lookup returns CDR1 DFQATT and CDR2 SNEGSKA (reference sequence). The CDR3 sequence: CSANSRTSGETYNEQFF. CDR3 nucleotide sequence: TGCAGTGCTAACTCCAGGACTAGCGGAGAGACCTACAATGAGCAGTTCTTC.

J is TRBJ2-3 and V is TRBV12-3 or TRBV12-4; D gene uncertain. V was shortened by 3 bases and J by 0 bases, with 7 bases between the two germline ends. The CDR3 length is 14 residues. CDR3: CASSLARSTDTQYF. As DNA, the CDR3 is TGTGCCAGCAGTTTGGCCAGAAGCACAGATACGCAGTATTTT.

This clonotype was seen many times. CDR3 in amino acids: CASSFLQDTGELFF. The DNA of the CDR3 is TGTGCCAGCAGCTTTTTGCAGGACACCGGGGAGCTGTTTTTT. The V and J genes are TRBV7-2 and TRBJ2-2; D gene unclear. Germline V gene lookup returns CDR1 SGHTA and CDR2 FQGNSA. CDR3 length: 14 residues. V was trimmed by 3 bases and J by 3 bases, leaving 8 bases between them. The variable domain in full, with the rest retrieved from reference TRBV7-2 and TRBJ2-2, is GAGVSQSPSNKVTEKGKDVELRCDPISGHTALYWYRQSLGQGLEFLIYFQGNSAPDKSGLPSDRFSAERTGGSVSTLTIQRTQQEDSAVYLCASSFLQDTGELFFGEGSRLTVL.

This clonotype was counted ten times or more. The V gene is TRBV30, the J gene TRBJ1-3; D gene uncertain. The CDR3 is 16 residues long. CDR1 and CDR2 (germline): GTSNPN, SVGIG (reference sequence). Between the trimmed V and J ends, which lost 7 bases and 0 bases, there was a span of 19 bases. The CDR3 DNA sequence: TGTGCCTCCTCCAAAGTTTCAGCATCCTCTGGAAACACCATATATTTT. This gives the protein CASSKVSASSGNTIYF.

This clonotype was found many times. The junction departs from the called germline gene at one end, perhaps through a read error. The chain combines TRBV7-7 with TRBJ2-1; 7 bases are a match to TRBD1. Germline assignment: CDR1 SSHAT and CDR2 FNYEAQ (reference sequence). CDR3 length equals 14 residues. CDR3 loop: CASSPTGAPNEQFF. The CDR3 DNA reads as TGTGCTAGCAGCCCTACAGGGGCCCCGAATGAGCAGTTCTTC.

In its sample, this clonotype was seen many times. The chain employs TRBV20-1 and TRBJ1-5; no clear D. The CDR3 is 14 amino acids. V was cut by 3 bases and J by 0 bases, with 9 bases left in between. Per germline, CDR1 DFQATT and CDR2 SNEGSKA (reference sequence). The CDR3 reads CSASPSHSNQPQHF. Written as DNA, the CDR3 is TGCAGTGCTAGCCCCAGTCATAGCAATCAGCCCCAGCATTTT.

Many counts were recorded for this clonotype. The chain uses TRBV6-1 and TRBJ1-5; a weak D match, TRBD1 (6 bases). V was clipped by 0 bases and J by 6 bases, with 18 bases between them. The CDR3 is made up of 17 amino acids. CDR1 and CDR2 (germline): MNHNS, SASEGT. The CDR3 here is CASSEALIRGAGQPQHF. The DNA of the CDR3 is TGTGCCAGCAGTGAAGCGCTTATCCGGGGGGCAGGTCAGCCCCAGCATTTT.

The rearrangement uses TRBV28 and TRBJ2-3; D is possibly TRBD2 (5 bases). Trimming removed 2 bases from V and 9 bases from J, with 15 bases in between. The germline CDR1 and CDR2 sequences are MDHEN and SYDVKM. The CDR3 spans 14 residues. In nucleotides, the CDR3 is TGTGCCAGCAGTTTAGTAGGTTTGGGCGGGACGCAGTATTTT. Protein product: CASSLVGLGGTQYF.

In its sample, this clonotype was seen many times. The V and J genes are TRBV5-1 and TRBJ2-7; 7 nucleotides agree with TRBD1. The CDR3 extends over 15 amino acids. After removal of 4 bases from V and 0 bases from J, the junction contained 7 bases not matched to a gene. Germline V lookup: CDR1 SGHRS, CDR2 YFSETQ. The CDR3 region is CASSPHDRASYEQYF. As DNA, the CDR3 is TGCGCCAGCAGCCCTCACGACAGGGCCTCCTACGAGCAGTACTTC.

This clonotype came up many times. V gene TRBV5-1 combines with J gene TRBJ2-1, with TRBD2 identical over 7 bases. CDR1 and CDR2 (germline): SGHRS, YFSETQ. The CDR3 is made up of 14 amino acids. The trim removed 4 bases at V and 5 bases at J, leaving 6 bases unmatched. CDR3 loop: CASSSGGGNNEQFF. The DNA for the CDR3 is TGCGCCAGCAGCAGTGGCGGGGGTAACAATGAGCAGTTCTTC.

There are many counts of this clonotype. This rearrangement joins TRBV4-2 to TRBJ2-2; 9 bases are shared with TRBD2. V lost 5 bases to trimming and J lost 5 bases; unmatched junction nucleotides: 6. CDR3 length equals 15 residues. The germline gives CDR1 LGHNA, CDR2 YNFKEQ. The CDR3 DNA follows: TGTGCCAGCAGCACCCCCCTAGCGGGGACCGGGGAGCTGTTTTTT. It is translated as CASSTPLAGTGELFF.

About this clonotype itself: A read error may explain this, as a much larger clone is one base away. The chain recombines TRBV2 with TRBJ2-1; the D gene is possibly TRBD2 (5 bases). The CDR3 has 14 residues. V lost 2 bases to trimming and J lost 5 bases, with 10 bases between them. Germline CDR1 is SNHLY and CDR2 is FYNNEI. The CDR3 coding sequence is TGTGCCAGCAGTGAATCGAGCGGACACAATGAGCAGTTCTTC. Translation gives CASSESSGHNEQFF.

This clonotype was seen ten or more times. The chain is built from TRBV4-1 and TRBJ1-2; D is ambiguous. Germline V CDR1 and CDR2: MGHRA, YSYEKL. V dropped 1 base and J dropped 3 bases, with 12 bases sitting between them. This CDR3 has 15 residues. CDR3 sequence reads: CASSQAPGRDYGYTF. The CDR3 DNA follows: TGCGCCAGCAGCCAAGCCCCGGGCCGCGACTATGGCTACACCTTC.

This clonotype occurred many times. V is TRBV12-3 or TRBV12-4 and J is TRBJ2-7; TRBD2 aligns across 8 bases. The CDR3 covers 16 residues. V was clipped by 5 bases and J by 3 bases; unmatched bases: 12. CDR3 residues: CASSLSDSGGVYEQYF. The DNA of the CDR3 is TGTGCCAGCAGTCTCTCCGACTCGGGGGGGGTCTACGAGCAGTACTTC.

This clonotype has a count of ten or more. The CDR3 loop is CSASVSSGSPLHF. As DNA, the CDR3 is TGCAGTGCTAGTGTCAGCTCTGGATCACCCCTCCACTTT. The chain recombines TRBV20-1 with TRBJ1-6; D unresolved. Germline assignment: CDR1 DFQATT and CDR2 SNEGSKA (reference sequence). Trimming left V 3 bases short and J 10 bases short, with 13 bases between. The CDR3 runs 13 residues.

Ten or more counts support this clonotype. The V call is TRBV9, the J call TRBJ2-1; TRBD1 matches at 8 bases. Germline-derived CDR1 and CDR2 are SGDLS and YYNGEE. The junction had 9 bases not matched to a gene; V was cut back by 4 bases and J by 0 bases. The CDR3 consists of 17 residues. CDR3 DNA: TGTGCCAGCAGCCCGAGGACAGGGATCACCTCCTACAATGAGCAGTTCTTC. Translated: CASSPRTGITSYNEQFF.

This clonotype was counted ten times or more. An end of the junction does not agree with germline; a read error may underlie this. V gene TRBV5-1 combines with J gene TRBJ2-3; D is ambiguous. The CDR3 has 14 residues. CDR1 SGHRS and CDR2 YFSETQ come from the germline V gene. The CDR3 coding sequence is TGCGCCAGCAGCTCCGAACTCAGCACAGATATGCAGTATTTT. It yields the protein CASSSELSTDMQYF. The full variable domain, with the rest looked up from reference TRBV5-1 and TRBJ2-3, is KAGVTQTPRYLIKTRGQQVTLSCSPISGHRSVSWYQQTPGQGLQFLFEYFSETQRNKGNFPGRFSGRQFSNSRSEMNVSTLELGDSALYLCASSSELSTDMQYFGPGTRLTVL.

The chain is built from TRBV7-6 and TRBJ2-3, with TRBD2 matching 12 bases. J gave up 7 bases and V 1 base, and 6 bases lay outside the gene matches. CDR1 and CDR2 from the germline V gene are SGHVS and FNYEAQ. The CDR3 runs 16 residues. DNA of the CDR3: TGTGCCAGCAGCTTAGGGGGACTAGCGGGTTTATATACGCAGTATTTT. This gives the protein CASSLGGLAGLYTQYF.

This clonotype was counted at least ten times. This chain joins TRBV29-1 and TRBJ1-2, with D possibly TRBD1 on 5 matching bases. This CDR3 comprises 14 residues. Germline loops: CDR1 SQVTM, CDR2 ANQGSEA. Trimming shortened V by 7 bases and J by 0 bases, and 15 bases separated the two germline ends. The CDR3 DNA sequence: TGCAGCGCCGCTACAGGAGTCACTAACTATGGCTACACCTTC. Translated, it gives CSAATGVTNYGYTF.

In this sample, this clonotype turned up many times. J is TRBJ2-5 and V is TRBV28; TRBD2 aligns across 9 bases. CDR3 length: 15 residues. Looked up from germline, CDR1 is MDHEN and CDR2 is SYDVKM. Germline trimming cut 4 bases from V and 5 bases from J; bases unmatched to any gene: 8. The CDR3: CASSSSGENLETQYF. DNA of the CDR3: TGTGCCAGCAGTTCTAGCGGGGAGAATTTGGAGACCCAGTACTTC.

This clonotype was found many times. V and J are TRBV9 and TRBJ2-1; 8 bases fit TRBD2. The CDR3 sequence is 18 residues long. J gave up 9 bases and V 4 bases, and 21 bases lay outside the gene matches. Germline CDR1 SGDLS, CDR2 YYNGEE. The CDR3 nucleotides read TGTGCCAGCAGCCCCCGAAGCGGCGGGGGACTAGACTCGACTGAGCAGTTCTTC. This codes for CASSPRSGGGLDSTEQFF.

This clonotype has ten or more counts. In DNA form, the CDR3 reads TGTGCCATCAGTGTTGGAGGCCCCTACGAGCAGTACTTC. This codes for CAISVGGPYEQYF. The rearrangement joins TRBV10-3 to TRBJ2-7, with a tentative D call TRBD2 (5 bases). The CDR3 has 13 residues. Trimming shortened V by 4 bases and J by 2 bases, and 9 bases separated the two germline ends. Germline CDR1 reads ENHRY; CDR2 reads SYGVKD.

At least ten counts were recorded for this clonotype. This chain connects TRBV7-9 to TRBJ2-7, with D tentatively TRBD2 (5 bases). Germline loops: CDR1 SEHNR, CDR2 FQNEAQ (reference sequence). V lost 5 bases, J lost 4 bases, and 9 bases lay in between. This CDR3 comprises 12 residues. CDR3 in DNA: TGTGCCAGCAGCCCGAGGGAATACGAGCAGTACTTC. Amino acid sequence: CASSPREYEQYF.

This clonotype was picked up a small number of times. The chain joins TRBV6-5 to TRBJ2-6; D unclear. The CDR3 totals 17 residues. Germline V gives CDR1 MNHEY, CDR2 SVGAGI. V was clipped by 4 bases and J by 3 bases, with 16 bases between them. The CDR3 nucleotides are TGTGCCAGCAGTTCCCCCTTTAAGGGCCTTGGGGCCAACGTCCTGACTTTC. This sequence encodes CASSSPFKGLGANVLTF.

This clonotype has ten or more counts. This chain connects TRBV6-5 to TRBJ2-1; D is uncertain. Germline V gene data show CDR1 as MNHEY and CDR2 as SVGAGI. There are 17 residues in the CDR3. Between the trimmed V and J ends, which lost 2 bases and 0 bases, there was a span of 14 bases. The CDR3 region is CASSYGRIPLSYNEQFF. CDR3 bases: TGTGCCAGCAGTTACGGCAGGATCCCCCTCTCCTACAATGAGCAGTTCTTC.

This clonotype came up many times. The V gene is TRBV20-1, the J gene TRBJ2-5; 8 nucleotides line up with TRBD2. This CDR3 has 14 residues. After removal of 5 bases from V and 2 bases from J, the junction contained 7 bases not matched to a gene. Germline loops: CDR1 DFQATT, CDR2 SNEGSKA (reference sequence). The CDR3: CSALSAGEQETQYF. DNA of the CDR3: TGCAGTGCTCTGTCAGCGGGGGAGCAAGAGACCCAGTACTTC.

This clonotype was seen repeatedly, ten times or more. This chain joins TRBV5-1 and TRBJ1-1; 8 nucleotides line up with TRBD1. In germline, CDR1 is SGHRS, CDR2 YFSETQ. The length of the CDR3 is 14 residues. Losses at the gene ends were 4 bases for V and 4 bases for J; bases not matched to a gene: 6. The CDR3 protein is CASSKDRGPTEAFF. The CDR3 nucleotides read TGCGCCAGCAGCAAAGACAGGGGTCCCACTGAAGCTTTCTTT.

This clonotype was recorded at least ten times. The chain couples TRBV5-1 to TRBJ2-3; TRBD2 agrees at 9 bases. The J segment lost 6 bases and the V segment lost 0 bases, leaving 5 bases of the junction unmatched. CDR3 length: 15 amino acids. Germline V gene sequence: CDR1 SGHRS, CDR2 YFSETQ. The CDR3 loop reads CASSLETSGGDTQYF. CDR3 DNA sequence: TGCGCCAGCAGCTTGGAGACTAGCGGTGGGGATACGCAGTATTTT.

This chain uses TRBV7-3 with TRBJ2-4; D remains unclear. In germline, CDR1 is SGHTA, CDR2 FQGTGA. The V gene lost 5 bases and the J gene lost 3 bases, with 20 bases spanning the gap. The CDR3 runs to 17 residues. CDR3 DNA sequence: TGTGCCAGCAGCGCCCCCCCGGCCGGAGTGAGCAAAAACATTCAGTACTTC. This codes for CASSAPPAGVSKNIQYF.